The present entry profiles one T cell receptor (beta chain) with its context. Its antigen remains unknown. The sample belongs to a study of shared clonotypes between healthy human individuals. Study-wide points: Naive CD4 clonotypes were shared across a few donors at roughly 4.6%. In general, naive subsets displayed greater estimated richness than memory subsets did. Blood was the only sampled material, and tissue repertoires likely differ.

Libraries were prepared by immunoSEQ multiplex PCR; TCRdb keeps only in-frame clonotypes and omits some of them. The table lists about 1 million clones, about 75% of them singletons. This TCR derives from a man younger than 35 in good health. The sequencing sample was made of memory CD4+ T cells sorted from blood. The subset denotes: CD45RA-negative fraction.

CDR3: CSGGGQGQAFF. In nucleotides, the CDR3 is TGCAGCGGGGGGGGACAGGGACAAGCTTTCTTT. J is TRBJ1-1 and V is TRBV29-1, with TRBD1 identical over 9 bases. Looked up from germline, CDR1 is SQVTM and CDR2 is ANQGSEA. The CDR3 loop spans 11 amino acids. The V gene end was trimmed by 7 bases and the J gene end by 9 bases; junction bases not matched to a gene: 6.